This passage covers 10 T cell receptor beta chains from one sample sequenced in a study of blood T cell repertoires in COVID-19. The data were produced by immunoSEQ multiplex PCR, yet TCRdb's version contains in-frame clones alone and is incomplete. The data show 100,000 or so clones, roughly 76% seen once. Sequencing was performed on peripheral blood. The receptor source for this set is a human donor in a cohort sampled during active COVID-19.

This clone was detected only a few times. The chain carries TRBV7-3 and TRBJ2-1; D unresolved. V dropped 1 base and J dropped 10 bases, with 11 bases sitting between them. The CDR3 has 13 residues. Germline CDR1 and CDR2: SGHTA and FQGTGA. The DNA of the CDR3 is TGTGCCAGCAGCTTAAATGCCCGGTGGGAGCAGTTCTTC. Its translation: CASSLNARWEQFF.

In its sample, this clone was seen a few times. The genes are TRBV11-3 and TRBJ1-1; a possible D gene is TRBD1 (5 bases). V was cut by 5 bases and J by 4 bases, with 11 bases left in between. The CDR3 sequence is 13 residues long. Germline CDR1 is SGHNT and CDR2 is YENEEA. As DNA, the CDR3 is TGTGCCAGCAGCACTGGACATGGCACTGAAGCTTTCTTT. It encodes CASSTGHGTEAFF.

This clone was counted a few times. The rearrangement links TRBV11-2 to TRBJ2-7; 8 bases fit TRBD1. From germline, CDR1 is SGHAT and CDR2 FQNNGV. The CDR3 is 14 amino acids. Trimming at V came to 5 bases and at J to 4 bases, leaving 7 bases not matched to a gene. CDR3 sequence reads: CASSPGGQEYEQYF. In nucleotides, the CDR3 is TGTGCCAGCAGCCCCGGGGGACAGGAGTACGAGCAGTACTTC.

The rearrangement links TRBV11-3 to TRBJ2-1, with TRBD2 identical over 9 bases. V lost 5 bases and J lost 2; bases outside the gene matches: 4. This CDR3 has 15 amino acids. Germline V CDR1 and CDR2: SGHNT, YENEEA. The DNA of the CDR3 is TGTGCCAGCAGCATCCTAGCGGGGCCCTACAATGAGCAGTTCTTC. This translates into CASSILAGPYNEQFF.

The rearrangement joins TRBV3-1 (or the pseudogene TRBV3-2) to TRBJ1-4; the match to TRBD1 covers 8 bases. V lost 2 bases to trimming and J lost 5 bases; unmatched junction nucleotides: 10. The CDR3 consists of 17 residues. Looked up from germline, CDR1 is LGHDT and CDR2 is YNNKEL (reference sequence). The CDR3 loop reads CASSQKTGVKGNEKLFF. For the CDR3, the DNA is TGTGCCAGCAGCCAAAAGACAGGGGTTAAAGGGAATGAAAAACTGTTTTTT.

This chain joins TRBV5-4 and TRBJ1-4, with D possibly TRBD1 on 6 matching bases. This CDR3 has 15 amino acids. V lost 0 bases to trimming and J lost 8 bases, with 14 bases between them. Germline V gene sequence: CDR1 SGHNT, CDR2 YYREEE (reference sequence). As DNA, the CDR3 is TGTGCCAGCAGCTTGGCCGTCGGGGGGCGAGAAAAACTGTTTTTT. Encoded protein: CASSLAVGGREKLFF.

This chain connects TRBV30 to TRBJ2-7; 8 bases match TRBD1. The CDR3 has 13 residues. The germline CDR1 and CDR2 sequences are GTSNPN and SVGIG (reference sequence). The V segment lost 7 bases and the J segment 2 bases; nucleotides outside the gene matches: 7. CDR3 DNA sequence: TGTGCCTTTTGGCGGGACAGGCCCTACGAGCAGTACTTC. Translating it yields CAFWRDRPYEQYF.

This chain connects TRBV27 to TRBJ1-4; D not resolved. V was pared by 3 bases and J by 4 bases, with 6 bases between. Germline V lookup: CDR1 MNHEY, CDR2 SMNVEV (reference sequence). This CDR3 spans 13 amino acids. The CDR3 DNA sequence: TGTGCCAGCAGTTTCGAGTATAATGAAAAACTGTTTTTT. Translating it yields CASSFEYNEKLFF.

Here the CDR3 reads CASRTPGNYGYTF. CDR3 DNA sequence: TGTGCCAGCAGGACCCCAGGGAACTATGGCTACACCTTC. The rearrangement joins TRBV6-5 to TRBJ1-2; D is possibly TRBD1 (5 bases). Germline V gives CDR1 MNHEY, CDR2 SVGAGI. The V gene lost 6 bases and the J gene lost 2 bases, with 10 bases spanning the gap. The CDR3 is made up of 13 amino acids.

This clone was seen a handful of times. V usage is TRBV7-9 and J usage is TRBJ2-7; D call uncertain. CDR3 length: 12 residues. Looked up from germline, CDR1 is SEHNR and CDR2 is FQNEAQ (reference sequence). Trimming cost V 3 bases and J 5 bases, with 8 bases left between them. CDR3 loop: CASSFTGDEQYF. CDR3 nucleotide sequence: TGTGCCAGCAGCTTCACCGGTGACGAGCAGTACTTC.